This TCR beta chain emerged from a study of blood T cell repertoires in COVID-19. In the authors' workflow: Cell counts per sample came from amplifying reference gene primers. Here immunoSEQ multiplex PCR was the method, and the copy in TCRdb shows in-frame clones only, minus some. Clonal size and the V and J genes are those of that table, whereas D and trimming came from the DNA. Of roughly 150,000 clones in the sample, approximately 85% were seen once. In Seattle, patients joined the study during active infection and were tracked longitudinally. The V end lost 0 bases, the J end lost 2 bases, and 17 bases lay between the germline ends. CDR1 is SGHRS, CDR2 YFSETQ, per germline. This CDR3 is 17 amino acids long.

This chain joins TRBV5-1 and TRBJ2-5; D may be TRBD1 (5 bases). The receptor was isolated from a woman aged 60-75 years with COVID-19, enrolled during active disease. Sequencing was performed on peripheral blood. CDR3: CASSLGRGRFLQETQYF. DNA of the CDR3: TGCGCCAGCAGCTTGGGTAGGGGTCGGTTTTTGCAAGAGACCCAGTACTTC. The entire variable domain, with the rest obtained from reference TRBV5-1 and TRBJ2-5, is as follows: KAGVTQTPRYLIKTRGQQVTLSCSPISGHRSVSWYQQTPGQGLQFLFEYFSETQRNKGNFPGRFSGRQFSNSRSEMNVSTLELGDSALYLCASSLGRGRFLQETQYFGPGTRLLVL.